The entry below describes one T cell receptor (beta chain). The target antigen is unknown. The data originate from a study of T cell responses to AZD1222 COVID-19 vaccine. CDR3 size: 14 residues. V was clipped by 0 bases and J by 3 bases, with 9 bases between them. Germline loops: CDR1 SGHNT, CDR2 YYREEE (reference sequence). Study-wide results and caveats: Sampled repertoires all dated from after the peak T cell response.

Assay used: immunoSEQ multiplex PCR; TCRdb lists only in-frame clones, some missing. This table holds about 110,000 clones, roughly nine tenths found once. V gene TRBV5-4 combines with J gene TRBJ1-2; possibly TRBD1 for D (5 bases). The specimen comprised peripheral blood, sampled on day 0 of AZD1222 vaccination. This receptor was taken from an adult in good health. The DNA of the CDR3 is TGTGCCAGCAGCTTGGCCGGGGCGGACTATGGCTACACCTTC. Translation gives CASSLAGADYGYTF.